Following are 31 T cell receptor beta chains from one sample sequenced in a study of graft-versus-host responses after intestinal transplantation. TCRdb's copy holds only in-frame clones and misses some; the assay was immunoSEQ multiplex PCR. The sample has thousands of clones, 20% to 30% seen once. Responder cells labeled with CFSE (around 200,000) were co-plated with irradiated stimulator cells labeled with violet dye (around 200,000). The sample here was alloreactive CD8+ T cells from a mixed lymphocyte reaction culture, taken before intestinal transplant. The subset denotes: CFSE-low proliferating T cells sorted from approximately 6-day pre-transplant mixed lymphocyte reaction (GvH or HvG direction). The receptors shown here come from a human patient who received an intestinal transplant.

This clone counts as medium-sized (0.01 to 0.1%). The chain employs TRBV27 and TRBJ1-1; D may be TRBD1 (5 bases). Germline CDR1 MNHEY, CDR2 SMNVEV (reference sequence). The CDR3 consists of 13 residues. V was shortened by 2 bases and J by 3 bases, with 7 bases between the two germline ends. CDR3 sequence reads: CASSLGGDTEAFF. CDR3 nucleotide sequence: TGTGCCAGCAGTTTAGGGGGGGACACTGAAGCTTTCTTT.

This clone occurred a few times. The V and J genes are TRBV4-1 and TRBJ2-2, with a tentative D call TRBD1 (5 bases). The CDR3 consists of 12 residues. The V and J ends lost 7 bases and 7 bases respectively, with 10 bases between them. The germline V gene encodes CDR1 MGHRA and CDR2 YSYEKL. In nucleotides, the CDR3 is TGCGCCAGCATGGGGCCGCGCGGGGAGCTGTTTTTT. Translation gives CASMGPRGELFF.

This clone turned up a few times. The rearrangement joins TRBV7-9 to TRBJ1-2; D not certain. The germline V and J ends were trimmed by 4 bases and 8 bases, with 17 bases remaining between them. The CDR3 length is 14 residues. Germline V gene lookup returns CDR1 SEHNR and CDR2 FQNEAQ (reference sequence). The CDR3 coding sequence is TGTGCCAGCAGCTCCGGACCGGGTGAGGAGGGCTACACCTTC. This encodes CASSSGPGEEGYTF.

A few counts support this clone. This chain uses TRBV7-8 with TRBJ1-2, with TRBD1 identical over 7 bases. The V gene's germline CDR1 is SGHVS and CDR2 FQNEAQ. J gave up 4 bases and V 2 bases, and 13 bases lay outside the gene matches. The CDR3 totals 17 residues. CDR3 amino acids: CASSLLVQGEKSYGYTF. CDR3 DNA: TGTGCCAGCAGCTTATTGGTCCAGGGGGAAAAGAGCTATGGCTACACCTTC.

This clone is classed as large. The chain couples TRBV27 to TRBJ2-1, with D tentatively TRBD1 or TRBD2 (5 bases each). Per germline, CDR1 MNHEY and CDR2 SMNVEV (reference sequence). The CDR3 contains 15 residues. V was trimmed by 0 bases and J by 4 bases, leaving 10 bases between them. DNA of the CDR3: TGTGCCAGCAGTTTATCAGGGACCCCATACAATGAGCAGTTCTTC. Translation gives CASSLSGTPYNEQFF.

This clone was seen a few times. The chain employs TRBV5-1 and TRBJ2-3, with 11 bases identical to TRBD1. V was pared by 4 bases and J by 2 bases, with 6 bases of the junction left unmatched. The CDR3 has 16 amino acids. Germline V gives CDR1 SGHRS, CDR2 YFSETQ. CDR3 sequence reads: CASSPGQGAYTDTQYF. For the CDR3, the DNA is TGCGCCAGCAGCCCCGGACAGGGGGCTTACACAGATACGCAGTATTTT. Drawing the rest from reference TRBV5-1 and TRBJ2-3, the complete variable domain is KAGVTQTPRYLIKTRGQQVTLSCSPISGHRSVSWYQQTPGQGLQFLFEYFSETQRNKGNFPGRFSGRQFSNSRSEMNVSTLELGDSALYLCASSPGQGAYTDTQYFGPGTRLTVL.

In its sample, this clone ranks as medium-sized (0.01 to 0.1%). The rearrangement joins TRBV29-1 to TRBJ1-1; D remains ambiguous. This CDR3 region has 12 residues. V gave up 6 bases and J gave up 5 bases, with 13 bases separating them. Per the germline V gene, CDR1 is SQVTM and CDR2 is ANQGSEA. CDR3 nucleotide sequence: TGCAGCGTCCCCTTTGCGGGGACTGAAGCTTTCTTT. Encoded protein: CSVPFAGTEAFF.

Of note for this clone: Germline is not matched at one junction end, which may reflect a read error. This chain links TRBV10-3 with TRBJ2-1; D remains ambiguous. Germline values: CDR1 ENHRY, CDR2 SYGVKD. This CDR3 is 16 amino acids long. CDR3 bases: TGTGCCATCAGTGAGATGGCGGAAGGCACCTACAACGAGCAGTTCTTC. As protein: CAISEMAEGTYNEQFF.

The CDR3 loop is CAWSLTGTKLFF. The CDR3 bases are TGTGCCTGGAGCCTGACAGGGACAAAACTGTTTTTT. J is TRBJ1-4 and V is TRBV30; 7 nucleotides line up with TRBD1. The germline V gene encodes CDR1 GTSNPN and CDR2 SVGIG (reference sequence). The CDR3 extends over 12 amino acids. The trim removed 3 bases at V and 10 bases at J, leaving 5 bases unmatched.

Only a few counts were recorded for this clone. The likely explanation is a read error, given a far larger clone one base away. The V call is TRBV10-3, the J call TRBJ2-7; D gene ambiguous. Germline V gene data show CDR1 as ENHRY and CDR2 as SYGVKD. The CDR3 contains 13 residues. CDR3 amino acids: CGISLDGSYEQYF. Here the CDR3 DNA reads TGTGGCATCAGCCTCGACGGTTCCTACGAGCAGTACTTC.

Note on this clone: Other DNA sequences in the sample encode the same CDR3. V gene TRBV4-1 combines with J gene TRBJ1-2; D unresolved. Germline lookup yields CDR1 MGHRA and CDR2 YSYEKL. V was shortened by 3 bases and J by 2 bases, with 7 bases between the two germline ends. The CDR3 loop spans 13 amino acids. The CDR3 loop reads CASSQTDNYGYTF. The CDR3 DNA reads as TGCGCCAGCAGCCAGACCGACAACTATGGCTACACCTTC.

This clone was seen more than once but under ten times. This rearrangement joins TRBV5-1 to TRBJ2-1; a weak D match, TRBD2 (6 bases). V was clipped by 2 bases and J by 8 bases, with 11 bases between them. The germline CDR1 and CDR2 sequences are SGHRS and YFSETQ. CDR3 length: 13 amino acids. The CDR3 DNA is TGCGCCAGCAGCTTCTTAGGAGGGGATGAGCAGTTCTTC. Translation gives CASSFLGGDEQFF.

This clone was counted between two and nine times. This chain joins TRBV7-9 and TRBJ2-3; the match to TRBD2 covers 9 bases. The CDR3 is 18 amino acids. CDR1 and CDR2 (germline): SEHNR, FQNEAQ (reference sequence). With V trimmed by 3 bases and J by 2 bases, 12 bases remained unmatched. Written as DNA, the CDR3 is TGTGCCAGCAGCTTGTCCCCCCCCACTAGCGGGTTCACAGATACGCAGTATTTT. Translation gives CASSLSPPTSGFTDTQYF.

This clone was seen more than once but under ten times. The V gene is TRBV6-1, the J gene TRBJ1-5, with unresolved D. V dropped 5 bases and J dropped 3 bases, with 14 bases sitting between them. The CDR3 runs 15 residues. Per the germline V gene, CDR1 is MNHNS and CDR2 is SASEGT. For the CDR3, the DNA is TGTGCCAGCAGTCGTATCGCGGCCAACAATCAGCCCCAGCATTTT. This codes for CASSRIAANNQPQHF.

The chain employs TRBV7-3 and TRBJ2-1; D possibly corresponds to TRBD2 (6 bases). Germline CDR1 SGHTA, CDR2 FQGTGA. Trimming took 5 bases from V and 9 from J, leaving 14 bases between them. The CDR3 has 13 residues. CDR3 in amino acids: CASSLVLAGEQFF. CDR3 DNA sequence: TGTGCCAGCAGCCTCGTACTAGCTGGTGAGCAGTTCTTC. Looking up the rest from reference TRBV7-3 and TRBJ2-1 gives the full variable domain: GAGVSQTPSNKVTEKGKYVELRCDPISGHTALYWYRQSLGQGPEFLIYFQGTGAADDSGLPNDRFFAVRPEGSVSTLKIQRTERGDSAVYLCASSLVLAGEQFFGPGTRLTVL.

The chain links TRBV9 to TRBJ1-1; perhaps TRBD1 as D (5 bases). The CDR3 covers 14 residues. The germline V gene encodes CDR1 SGDLS and CDR2 YYNGEE. V was cut by 1 base and J by 4 bases, with 11 bases left in between. CDR3 residues: CASSVQGGGTEAFF. Written as DNA, the CDR3 is TGTGCCAGCAGCGTACAGGGAGGAGGCACTGAAGCTTTCTTT.

This clone ranks as medium-sized. The genes are TRBV19 and TRBJ1-1; D remains unclear. The CDR3 is made up of 13 amino acids. Germline loops: CDR1 LNHDA, CDR2 SQIVND (reference sequence). Trimming left V 6 bases short and J 4 bases short, with 12 bases between. The CDR3 sequence is CASRLSGGTEAFF. The CDR3 coding sequence is TGTGCCAGTAGGCTCTCGGGAGGCACTGAAGCTTTCTTT.

Judged by abundance, this clone is medium-sized (0.01 to 0.1%). The rearrangement uses TRBV6-5 and TRBJ1-2; D not certain. Deletions cut 0 bases from V and 6 bases from J, with 14 bases between. The germline gives CDR1 MNHEY, CDR2 SVGAGI. The CDR3 extends over 15 amino acids. The CDR3 DNA follows: TGTGCCAGCAGTTACTCGGAGGGCGGAGGGAATGGCTACACCTTC. Translating gives CASSYSEGGGNGYTF.

The rearrangement links TRBV2 to TRBJ2-7, with 7 positions matching TRBD1. The CDR3 has 15 residues. V was pared by 3 bases and J by 2 bases, with 7 bases of the junction left unmatched. The germline CDR1 and CDR2 sequences are SNHLY and FYNNEI. The CDR3 sequence: CASSEWQGETYEQYF. In DNA, the CDR3 is TGTGCCAGCAGTGAGTGGCAGGGGGAAACCTACGAGCAGTACTTC.

This clone has just one count. V and J are TRBV5-6 and TRBJ1-1; D ambiguous. The CDR3 has 15 residues. CDR1 and CDR2 (germline): SGHDT, YYEEEE. V lost 3 bases and J lost 0, with 12 bases in between. The CDR3, as DNA: TGTGCCAGCAGCTCCTCCGCGGAGCTGAACACTGAAGCTTTCTTT. Translated, it gives CASSSSAELNTEAFF. Full variable domain (rest looked up from reference TRBV5-6 and TRBJ1-1): DAGVTQSPTHLIKTRGQQVTLRCSPKSGHDTVSWYQQALGQGPQFIFQYYEEEERQRGNFPDRFSGHQFPNYSSELNVNALLLGDSALYLCASSSSAELNTEAFFGQGTRLTVV.

The genes are TRBV16 and TRBJ2-7; no firm D call. Germline CDR1 KGHSY, CDR2 FQNENV. The CDR3 consists of 13 residues. Trimming left V 4 bases short and J 2 bases short, with 9 bases between. The CDR3 spells CASSRVTPYEQYF. As DNA, the CDR3 is TGTGCCAGCAGCCGCGTTACTCCCTACGAGCAGTACTTC.

This clone was counted between two and nine times. The gene calls are TRBV11-2 and TRBJ2-3; no definite D call. CDR1 is SGHAT and CDR2 is FQNNGV in the germline V gene. Trimming left V 5 bases short and J 6 bases short, with 15 bases between. The CDR3 is 14 residues long. Here the CDR3 DNA reads TGTGCCAGCAGCGCTAACCTCGTTTGGGATACGCAGTATTTT. This encodes CASSANLVWDTQYF.

About this clone itself: A much larger clone is a single base away; this may be a read error. The chain joins TRBV30 to TRBJ1-5, with D possibly being TRBD1 (5 bases). This CDR3 spans 14 amino acids. The germline gives CDR1 GTSNPN, CDR2 SVGIG (reference sequence). The CDR3 loop reads CALSVGQGHQPQHF. In nucleotides, the CDR3 is TGTGCCTTGAGTGTCGGGCAGGGTCATCAGCCCCAGCATTTT.

This clone was found a few times. Just one base apart from a much larger clone, this may be a read error. J is TRBJ2-7 and V is TRBV19; 8 nucleotides line up with TRBD2. The J segment lost 3 bases and the V segment lost 5 bases, leaving 9 bases of the junction unmatched. This CDR3 region has 15 residues. Germline CDR1 is LNHDA and CDR2 is SQIVND (reference sequence). The CDR3 nucleotides are TGTGCCAGTAGTCGGAATAGCGGGATTATCTACGAGCAGTACTTC. The encoded protein is CASSRNSGIIYEQYF.

This clone has a handful of counts. This sequence joins TRBV27 and TRBJ2-7; 8 bases align to TRBD1. Germline V gene sequence: CDR1 MNHEY, CDR2 SMNVEV (reference sequence). The CDR3 runs to 13 residues. V was clipped by 5 bases and J by 4 bases; unmatched bases: 4. CDR3 region: CASSPGGVYEQYF. CDR3 DNA sequence: TGTGCCAGCAGTCCAGGGGGCGTGTACGAGCAGTACTTC.

This clone was picked up a small number of times. The chain links TRBV5-5 to TRBJ1-2; D is ambiguous. V lost 4 bases, J lost 4 bases, and 20 bases lay in between. This CDR3 contains 16 residues. Germline-derived CDR1 and CDR2 are SGHKS and YYEKEE (reference sequence). CDR3 sequence reads: CASSQDETQEAYGYTF. CDR3 DNA sequence: TGTGCCAGCAGCCAAGATGAAACCCAGGAGGCCTATGGCTACACCTTC.

The chain links TRBV6-5 to TRBJ1-6; a possible D gene is TRBD1 (6 bases). CDR1 and CDR2 (germline): MNHEY, SVGAGI. The CDR3 length is 13 residues. V was pared by 2 bases and J by 10 bases, with 9 bases between. The chain's CDR3 is CASSYGGQSPLHF. The CDR3 nucleotides read TGTGCCAGCAGTTACGGGGGGCAGTCACCCCTCCACTTT.

This clone came up a few times. The chain combines TRBV19 with TRBJ2-3; 7 bases align to TRBD2. Trimming at V came to 1 base and at J to 4 bases, leaving 5 bases not matched to a gene. The CDR3 runs 15 residues. Germline-derived CDR1 and CDR2 are LNHDA and SQIVND (reference sequence). The DNA of the CDR3 is TGTGCCAGTAGTATAGGGGCGGGAGCGGCAGATACGCAGTATTTT. Protein: CASSIGAGAADTQYF. The full variable domain, in which reference TRBV19 and TRBJ2-3 provide the parts outside the CDR3, is DGGITQSPKYLFRKEGQNVTLSCEQNLNHDAMYWYRQDPGQGLRLIYYSQIVNDFQKGDIAEGYSVSREKKESFPLTVTSAQKNPTAFYLCASSIGAGAADTQYFGPGTRLTVL.

The chain uses TRBV9 and TRBJ2-3; possibly TRBD2 for D (6 bases). The CDR3 spans 16 residues. Germline V gives CDR1 SGDLS, CDR2 YYNGEE. V was cut by 0 bases and J by 2 bases, with 13 bases left in between. The CDR3 spells CASSVGAGPLTDTQYF. CDR3 DNA: TGTGCCAGCAGCGTAGGTGCGGGACCCCTCACAGATACGCAGTATTTT.

V usage is TRBV5-4 and J usage is TRBJ2-7, with a possible D match to TRBD1 (5 bases). The CDR3 is 14 amino acids. Trimming left V 1 base short and J 0 bases short, with 8 bases between. Germline lookup yields CDR1 SGHNT and CDR2 YYREEE (reference sequence). CDR3 DNA: TGTGCCAGCAGCTTGACAGGTGCCTCCTACGAGCAGTACTTC. This codes for CASSLTGASYEQYF.

This clone has more than one count but fewer than ten. The V and J genes are TRBV6-1 and TRBJ1-4, with 10 nucleotides matching TRBD1. This CDR3 spans 15 amino acids. Unmatched junction bases numbered 3, after V lost 5 bases and J lost 3 bases. The germline V gene encodes CDR1 MNHNS and CDR2 SASEGT. The DNA for the CDR3 is TGTGCCAGCAGTTTAGGGACAGGGGCTAATGAAAAACTGTTTTTT. The encoded protein is CASSLGTGANEKLFF.